The T cell receptor beta chain under discussion was sequenced for a study of tumor-infiltrating lymphocytes in localized non-small cell lung cancer. Study-wide points: IM1 and IM2 tumors showed no difference in T-cell fraction. Tumor T-cell fraction from TCR sequencing was not associated with recurrence-free survival (p = 0.61).

Germline CDR1 SNHLY, CDR2 FYNNEI. Deletions cut 4 bases from V and 2 bases from J, with 12 bases between. This CDR3 has 14 residues. With regard to this clone: What it binds is unknown.

TCRdb keeps only in-frame clones here, not all; method: immunoSEQ multiplex PCR. This table holds 25,000 to 30,000 clones, approximately 83% found once. The V gene is TRBV2, the J gene TRBJ2-7; unclear D gene. The sequence was collected from a human donor with non-small cell lung cancer. Sequenced input: lung tumor tissue. This CDR3 is CASSGRTATYEQYF. CDR3 DNA sequence: TGTGCCAGCAGTGGACGGACGGCAACCTACGAGCAGTACTTC. The variable domain in full, with the rest retrieved from reference TRBV2 and TRBJ2-7, is EPEVTQTPSHQVTQMGQEVILRCVPISNHLYFYWYRQILGQKVEFLVSFYNNEISEKSEIFDDQFSVERPDGSNFTLKIRSTKLEDSAMYFCASSGRTATYEQYFGPGTRLTVT.